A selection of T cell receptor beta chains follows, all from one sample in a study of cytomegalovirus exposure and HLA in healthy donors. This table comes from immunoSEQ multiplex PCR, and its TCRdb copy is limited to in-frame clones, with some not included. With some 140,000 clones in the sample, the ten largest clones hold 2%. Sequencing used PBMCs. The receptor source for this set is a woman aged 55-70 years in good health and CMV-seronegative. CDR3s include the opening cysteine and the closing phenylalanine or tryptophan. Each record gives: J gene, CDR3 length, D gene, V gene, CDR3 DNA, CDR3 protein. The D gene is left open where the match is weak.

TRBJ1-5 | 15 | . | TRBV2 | TGTGCCAGCAGTCCCGACAGTTATAGCAATCAGCCCCAGCATTTT | CASSPDSYSNQPQHF
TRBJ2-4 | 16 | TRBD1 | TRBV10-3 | TGTGCCATCAGTGAGCCCAGACAGGGGGCCAAAAACATTCAGTACTTC | CAISEPRQGAKNIQYF
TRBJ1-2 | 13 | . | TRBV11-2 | TGTGCCAGCAGCGCTAGTCCCCGGGGTGGCTACACCTTC | CASSASPRGGYTF
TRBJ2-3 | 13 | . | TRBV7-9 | TGTGCCAGCAGCTTAGCGGCCACAGATACGCAGTATTTT | CASSLAATDTQYF
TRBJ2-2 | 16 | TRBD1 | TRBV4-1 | TGCGCCAGCAGCCAAGGGACAGGGGCCCCCACCGGGGAGCTGTTTTTT | CASSQGTGAPTGELFF
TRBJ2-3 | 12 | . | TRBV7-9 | TGTGCCAGCAGCGCTCCGGGAGATACGCAGTATTTT | CASSAPGDTQYF
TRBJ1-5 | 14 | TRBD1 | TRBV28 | TGTGCCAGCAGTTATTCAGGGGGTAGTCAGCCCCAGCATTTT | CASSYSGGSQPQHF
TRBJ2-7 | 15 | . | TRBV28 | TGTGCCAGCAGTTCCACCGGGACACTCTCCTACGAGCAGTACTTC | CASSSTGTLSYEQYF
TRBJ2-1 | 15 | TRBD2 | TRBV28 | TGTGCCAGCAGTTTAGTAGCGGGAGGTAGGGATGAGCAGTTCTTC | CASSLVAGGRDEQFF
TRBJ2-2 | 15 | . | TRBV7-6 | TGTGCCAGCAGCTTAGGTTCGCGGATCACCGGGGAGCTGTTTTTT | CASSLGSRITGELFF
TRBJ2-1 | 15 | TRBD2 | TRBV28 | TGTGCCATGGGGACTAGCGGGGGGCACTACAATGAGCAGTTCTTC | CAMGTSGGHYNEQFF
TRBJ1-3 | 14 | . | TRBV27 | TGTGCCAGCAGTTCACAGGGTTCTGGAAACACCATATATTTT | CASSSQGSGNTIYF
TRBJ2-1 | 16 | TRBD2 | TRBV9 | TGTGCCAGCAGCGTAGGTTGGACTAGCGGTAACAATGAGCAGTTCTTC | CASSVGWTSGNNEQFF
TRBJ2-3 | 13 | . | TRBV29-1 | TGCAGCGTTCTGCGGCCTAGCACAGATACGCAGTATTTT | CSVLRPSTDTQYF
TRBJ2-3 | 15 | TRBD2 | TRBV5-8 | TGTGCCAGCAGCTTGAACGGGAGGGCGTCAGATACGCAGTATTTT | CASSLNGRASDTQYF
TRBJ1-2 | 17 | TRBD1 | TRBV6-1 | TGTGCCAGCAGTGAAGTAGGCATCTGGGACAGGAACTATGGCTACACCTTC | CASSEVGIWDRNYGYTF
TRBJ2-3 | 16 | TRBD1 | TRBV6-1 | TGTGCCAGCAGTGAAGCGGACAGGCTCAGCACAGATACGCAGTATTTT | CASSEADRLSTDTQYF
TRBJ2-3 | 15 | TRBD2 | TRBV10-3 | TGTGCCATCAGTGCTAGCGGGGGGGCGGCAGATACGCAGTATTTT | CAISASGGAADTQYF
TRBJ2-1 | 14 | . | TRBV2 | TGTGCCAGCGACAGGATCAGCTCCTACAATGAGCAGTTCTTC | CASDRISSYNEQFF
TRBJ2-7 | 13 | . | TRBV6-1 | TGTGCCAGCCTGTGGGAGGCGGTCAACGAGCAGTACTTC | CASLWEAVNEQYF
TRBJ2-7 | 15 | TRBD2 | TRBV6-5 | TGTGCCAGCACCCCACTAGCGGGGGGAGCCTACGAGCAGTACTTC | CASTPLAGGAYEQYF
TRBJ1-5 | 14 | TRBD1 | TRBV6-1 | TGTGCCAGCAGCGCGACAGGGGGCGATCAGCCCCAGCATTTT | CASSATGGDQPQHF
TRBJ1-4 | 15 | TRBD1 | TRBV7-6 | TGTGCCAGCAGCGTCACAGGGGTTCGGGATGAAAAACTGTTTTTT | CASSVTGVRDEKLFF
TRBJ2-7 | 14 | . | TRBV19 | TGTGCCAGTAGTATATTGCCAGGCAACTACGAGCAGTACTTC | CASSILPGNYEQYF
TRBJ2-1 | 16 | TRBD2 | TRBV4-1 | TGCGCCAGCAGCCAGGAGGGACTAGCGGAATACAATGAGCAGTTCTTC | CASSQEGLAEYNEQFF
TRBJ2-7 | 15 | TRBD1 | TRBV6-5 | TGTGCCAGCAGCTCAAATACCGGGACAGGGGGCGAGCAGTACTTC | CASSSNTGTGGEQYF
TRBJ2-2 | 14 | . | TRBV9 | TGTGCCAGCAGCGCAGCGCGGGACACCGGGGAGCTGTTTTTT | CASSAARDTGELFF